These T cell receptor beta chains were read from a single sample in a study of persistence of HIV-infected CD4 T cells. Here immunoSEQ multiplex PCR was the method, and the copy in TCRdb shows in-frame clones only, minus some. The table shows around 30,000 clones, with around four fifths occurring only once. The antigens for these receptors are not known. This material consisted of CD4+ T cells sorted from PBMCs after approximately 19-hour stimulation, taken from a patient who received antiretroviral therapy. These TCRs come from an adult woman with HIV who was CMV-seropositive. Both conserved end residues are part of each CDR3. Fields, in order: D gene, clone size, V gene, J gene, CDR3 protein, CDR3 DNA. A D gene is named only where the DNA matches it firmly. Size values are once, few and many counts, or a class for expanded clones, and some rows have none.

D: TRBD1; size: few; V: TRBV15; J: TRBJ1-1; CDR3: CATGQGYTEAFF; DNA: TGTGCCACGGGACAGGGGTACACTGAAGCTTTCTTT
D: NA; size: NA; V: TRBV5-6; J: TRBJ1-1; CDR3: CASSGDNLAVAFF; DNA: TGTGCCAGCAGCGGGGATAACCTGGCGGTAGCTTTCTTT
D: TRBD1; size: NA; V: TRBV27; J: TRBJ1-2; CDR3: CASSMTGRNYGYTF; DNA: TGTGCCAGCAGCATGACAGGGAGGAACTATGGCTACACCTTC
D: NA; size: NA; V: TRBV27; J: TRBJ2-1; CDR3: CASSQMAGLGGEQFF; DNA: TGTGCCAGCAGCCAGATGGCCGGCTTGGGTGGTGAGCAGTTCTTC
D: TRBD1; size: NA; V: TRBV5-1; J: TRBJ1-2; CDR3: CASSPAGDRGGYGYTF; DNA: TGCGCCAGCAGCCCAGCTGGGGACAGGGGCGGCTATGGCTACACCTTC
D: TRBD2; size: NA; V: TRBV5-4; J: TRBJ2-3; CDR3: CASSLLLAGGTDTQYF; DNA: TGTGCCAGCAGCTTACTACTAGCGGGAGGGACAGATACGCAGTATTTT
D: NA; size: once; V: TRBV24-1; J: TRBJ2-7; CDR3: CATSDSRGTYEQYF; DNA: TGTGCCACCAGTGATTCGCGGGGAACCTACGAGCAGTACTTC
D: NA; size: once; V: TRBV4-3; J: TRBJ1-2; CDR3: CASSQVTSNYGYTF; DNA: TGCGCCAGCAGCCAAGTAACATCTAACTATGGCTACACCTTC
D: TRBD1; size: NA; V: TRBV19; J: TRBJ2-5; CDR3: CASKGTVETQYF; DNA: TGTGCCAGTAAGGGGACAGTCGAGACCCAGTACTTC
D: NA; size: NA; V: TRBV6-5; J: TRBJ2-1; CDR3: CASTQGLLYNEQFF; DNA: TGTGCCAGCACTCAAGGACTTCTCTACAATGAGCAGTTCTTC
D: NA; size: NA; V: TRBV28; J: TRBJ2-7; CDR3: CASNSAGGAFSYEQYF; DNA: TGTGCCAGCAACTCCGCAGGGGGGGCCTTCTCCTACGAGCAGTACTTC
D: NA; size: NA; V: TRBV15; J: TRBJ2-1; CDR3: CATSRFQGHGDNEQFF; DNA: TGTGCCACCAGCAGATTTCAGGGGCATGGGGACAATGAGCAGTTCTTC
D: NA; size: NA; V: TRBV7-3; J: TRBJ2-3; CDR3: CASSVTRADTQYF; DNA: TGTGCCAGCAGCGTAACCAGGGCAGATACGCAGTATTTT
D: TRBD1; size: NA; V: TRBV5-1; J: TRBJ2-2; CDR3: CASSLAGDRVTGELFF; DNA: TGCGCCAGCAGCTTGGCCGGGGACAGGGTTACCGGGGAGCTGTTTTTT